This T cell receptor (beta chain) appears in the sequencing data of a study of T-cell memory formation after mild COVID-19. MiXCR was run by TCRdb on the 5' RACE reads, yielding one entry per CDR3 protein. The sample shows under 550,000 distinct CDR3 sequences, about 18% of them seen only once. This CDR3 contains 15 residues. CDR1 and CDR2 (germline): LGHDT, YNNKEL (reference sequence). Trimming removed 4 bases from V and 15 bases from J, with 25 bases in between. Overall study results and limits: Within pre-infection memory, some responding clones were found, suggesting cross-reactive memory joined.

On this clonotype itself: The antigen remains unidentified.

Material for sequencing was PBMCs or a T cell subset sorted from them (not recorded which). This clonotype was obtained from an adult woman who had mild COVID-19 (a few samples of this study predate the infection). Cell type and time point are not known. The chain recombines TRBV3-1 with TRBJ2-1; TRBD2 is a possible D gene (5 bases). This CDR3 reads CASSPLGGLTRVGFF. CDR3 coding DNA: TGTGCCAGCAGCCCCCTCGGTGGGCTAACTAGGGTTGGGTTCTTC.